These 12 T cell receptor beta chains originate from one sample sequenced in a study of CXCR3-negative and CXCR3-positive naive CD8 T cells. Overall study findings and caveats: Relative to CXCR3-negative naive cells, CXCR3-positive naive cells had more hydrophobic TRB CDR3s.

Antigens of these TCRs are unknown. It was by 5' RACE with UMI labels that the TRB cDNA libraries were prepared. No DNA is given; TCRdb re-called the 5' RACE reads and lists each CDR3 protein once. The sample has 6,000 or so distinct CDR3 sequences. Sequenced: naive CXCR3+ CD8+ T cells from blood. Regarding subset: CD45RO-CCR7+CD27+CD95- naive CD8+ T cells expressing CXCR3 (TNR3+). These receptors originate from a human donor in good health. Some clones in this sample may be carry-over from other donors' samples.

The gene calls are TRBV29-1 and TRBJ2-2; TCRdb calls TRBD1, which cannot be checked without DNA. The germline CDR1 and CDR2 sequences are SQVTM and ANQGSEA. The CDR3 covers 11 residues. Here the CDR3 reads CGGKVAGELFF.

By frequency, this clonotype registers medium-sized. The chain joins TRBV4-2 to TRBJ2-7; TCRdb's D gene call, TRBD2, goes unchecked for lack of DNA. The CDR3 has 15 residues. The germline CDR1 and CDR2 sequences are LGHNA and YNFKEQ. The CDR3 protein is CASSLGTSGSYEQYF.

This clonotype is identified as medium-sized from frequency. The gene calls are TRBV9 and TRBJ1-2; TCRdb reports TRBD1, a call that lacks DNA to check it against. Germline CDR1 is SGDLS and CDR2 is YYNGEE. The CDR3 is 17 residues long. This CDR3 reads CASSTRDRVSPNYGYTF.

The gene calls are TRBV7-6 and TRBJ1-2; the D call of TRBD1 rests on TCRdb alone, since no DNA is present to check it. Germline assignment: CDR1 SGHVS and CDR2 FNYEAQ. The CDR3 is 15 residues long. The CDR3 here is CASSVGQGRNYGYTF.

This clonotype is deemed medium-sized by its frequency. This chain connects TRBV2 to TRBJ2-7; TCRdb picks TRBD1, but there is no DNA to check that call. This CDR3 is 16 amino acids long. CDR1 is SNHLY and CDR2 is FYNNEI in the germline V gene. The CDR3 sequence is CASAALQGRHAYEQYF.

This clonotype ranks as medium-sized in terms of frequency. This chain joins TRBV29-1 and TRBJ2-1; the TCRdb call, TRBD2, lacks DNA for checking. CDR3 length equals 13 residues. Germline V gene lookup returns CDR1 SQVTM and CDR2 ANQGSEA. Here the CDR3 reads CSVPGGGYNEQFF.

J is TRBJ2-7 and V is TRBV9; TCRdb calls TRBD1, which cannot be checked without DNA. The V gene's germline CDR1 is SGDLS and CDR2 YYNGEE. This CDR3 comprises 14 residues. CDR3 amino acids: CASSLDRTGYEQYF.

This chain links TRBV7-2 with TRBJ1-1. The CDR3 spans 12 residues. Germline loops: CDR1 SGHTA, CDR2 FQGNSA. CDR3 protein: CASSFTYTEAFF.

The chain is built from TRBV13 and TRBJ2-7; TCRdb calls TRBD2, which cannot be checked without DNA. Germline CDR1 and CDR2: PRHDT and FYEKMQ (reference sequence). This CDR3 is built from 15 residues. The CDR3 loop reads CASSLETSGGYEQYF.

The chain recombines TRBV19 with TRBJ2-7; TCRdb's D call of TRBD1 is untestable without DNA. The germline V gene has CDR1 LNHDA and CDR2 SQIVND (reference sequence). This CDR3 contains 14 residues. CDR3 residues: CASSPGTGGEEQYF. Supplemented by reference TRBV19 and TRBJ2-7, the full variable domain reads DGGITQSPKYLFRKEGQNVTLSCEQNLNHDAMYWYRQDPGQGLRLIYYSQIVNDFQKGDIAEGYSVSREKKESFPLTVTSAQKNPTAFYLCASSPGTGGEEQYFGPGTRLTVT.

Measured by frequency, this clonotype is medium-sized (0.01 to 0.1%). The chain employs TRBV6-5 and TRBJ2-2; TCRdb picks TRBD1, but there is no DNA to check that call. Germline lookup yields CDR1 MNHEY and CDR2 SVGAGI. This CDR3 is 15 amino acids long. The CDR3: CASSPGTGMAGELFF.

V gene TRBV29-1 combines with J gene TRBJ2-7; TCRdb returns TRBD1, unconfirmable since there is no DNA. The germline CDR1 and CDR2 sequences are SQVTM and ANQGSEA. The CDR3 is 15 amino acids. This chain's CDR3 is CSVEARGTSSYEQYF.